Detailed here is one T cell receptor (beta chain). Its antigen is not known. A read error may account for a junction end that differs from germline. Germline V lookup: CDR1 MDHEN, CDR2 SYDVKM. The CDR3 runs to 20 residues. Indicated treatment: 10-day PBMC culture with coronavirus spike peptide pools or control peptides (ViraFEST assay). Using peptide pools, antigen-specific T cells were expanded in ViraFEST before TCRs were sequenced. The sample originates from a study of vaccination and CD4 T cells after COVID-19. Study-level points and caveats: Convalescent patients had 304 of 307 vaccine-specific clones showing spike mono-reactivity.

An Oncomine TCR Beta short-read assay was used to sequence the DNA from cultured CD4+ T cells. DNA came from CD4+ T cells after culture. Using its own MiXCR run on the PCR reads, TCRdb lists one record per CDR3 protein. The sample has some 17,000 distinct CDR3 sequences; over 30% are singletons. The chain carries TRBV28 and TRBJ1-6, with 8 bases fitting TRBD1. Sequencing was done on a sample of CD4+ T cells from blood, cultured in vitro. This clonotype was obtained from a human donor who had recovered from COVID-19. The CDR3 coding sequence is TGTGCCAGCAAGGGGGGGCGGACAGGGTCGACGAGCTCCCATAATTCACCCCTCCACTTT. Translated: CASKGGRTGSTSSHNSPLHF.